The 8 T cell receptor beta chains reported below all come from one sample, sequenced in a study of OX40 agonist ivuxolimab in advanced cancers. This table comes from immunoSEQ multiplex PCR, and its TCRdb copy is limited to in-frame clones, with some not included. The data show 65,000 to 80,000 clones, around 90% seen once. The specimen comprised CD4+ or CD8+ T cells sorted from blood, sampled in a trial of the OX40 agonist ivuxolimab. These receptor sequences come from an adult with an advanced solid tumor such as melanoma, head and neck, liver or kidney cancer.

The V call is TRBV5-4, the J call TRBJ2-3; D possibly corresponds to TRBD2 (7 bases). The CDR3 covers 14 residues. V was cut by 0 bases and J by 4 bases, with 9 bases left in between. Germline lookup yields CDR1 SGHNT and CDR2 YYREEE (reference sequence). The CDR3 coding sequence is TGTGCCAGCAGCTTGGTAGGGGGGGCAGATACGCAGTATTTT. It encodes CASSLVGGADTQYF.

This chain links TRBV6-1 with TRBJ1-2; no clear D gene. V lost 6 bases and J 8 bases, leaving 10 bases between the germline ends. This CDR3 contains 11 residues. The V gene's germline CDR1 is MNHNS and CDR2 SASEGT. The CDR3 DNA reads TGTGCCAGCAGGGTCCTGTGGGGCTACACCTTC. This codes for CASRVLWGYTF.

J is TRBJ2-7 and V is TRBV5-6; TRBD1 matches 9 bases. The V gene end was trimmed by 3 bases and the J gene end by 5 bases; junction bases not matched to a gene: 9. Germline values: CDR1 SGHDT, CDR2 YYEEEE. The CDR3 extends over 15 amino acids. DNA for the CDR3: TGTGCCAGCAGCTACTCCGGGACAGGGAAGCACGAGCAGTACTTC. Translated: CASSYSGTGKHEQYF.

This chain connects TRBV6-4 to TRBJ1-6; D remains unclear. This CDR3 region has 13 residues. V lost 3 bases to trimming and J lost 7 bases, with 7 bases between them. CDR1 MRHNA and CDR2 SNTAGT come from the germline V gene. CDR3 sequence reads: CASSETSNSPLHF. In DNA form, the CDR3 reads TGTGCCAGCAGTGAAACCTCGAATTCACCCCTCCACTTT.

The chain uses TRBV5-1 and TRBJ1-2; D unclear. Trimming took 4 bases from V and 4 from J, leaving 14 bases between them. Per the germline V gene, CDR1 is SGHRS and CDR2 is YFSETQ. The CDR3 totals 14 residues. This chain's CDR3 is CASSTATETYGYTF. The CDR3 nucleotides are TGCGCCAGCAGCACCGCTACAGAGACCTATGGCTACACCTTC.

This chain connects TRBV6-5 to TRBJ1-5, with D possibly matching TRBD1 (5 bases). This CDR3 has 15 residues. V was clipped by 2 bases and J by 1 base, with 9 bases between them. CDR1 and CDR2 from the germline V gene are MNHEY and SVGAGI. The CDR3 region has the DNA TGTGCCAGCAGTTACGCTAGGGACAGCAATCAGCCCCAGCATTTT. This gives the protein CASSYARDSNQPQHF.

The V call is TRBV2, the J call TRBJ2-7; 14 nucleotides match TRBD2. J was trimmed by 5 bases and V by 0 bases; bases with no gene match: 3. The CDR3 totals 16 residues. Germline V lookup: CDR1 SNHLY, CDR2 FYNNEI. The CDR3 DNA reads TGTGCCAGCAGTGAAGCCGTGGGACTAGCGGGAGACGAGCAGTACTTC. It encodes CASSEAVGLAGDEQYF.

The chain has TRBV27 and TRBJ1-2, with 7 bases matching TRBD1. Germline V CDR1 and CDR2: MNHEY, SMNVEV (reference sequence). This CDR3 is 15 amino acids long. V shed 0 bases and J 3 bases; nucleotides not matched to a gene: 4. DNA for the CDR3: TGTGCCAGCAGTTTATCAGGGGGCGCGTACTATGGCTACACCTTC. It translates to CASSLSGGAYYGYTF.